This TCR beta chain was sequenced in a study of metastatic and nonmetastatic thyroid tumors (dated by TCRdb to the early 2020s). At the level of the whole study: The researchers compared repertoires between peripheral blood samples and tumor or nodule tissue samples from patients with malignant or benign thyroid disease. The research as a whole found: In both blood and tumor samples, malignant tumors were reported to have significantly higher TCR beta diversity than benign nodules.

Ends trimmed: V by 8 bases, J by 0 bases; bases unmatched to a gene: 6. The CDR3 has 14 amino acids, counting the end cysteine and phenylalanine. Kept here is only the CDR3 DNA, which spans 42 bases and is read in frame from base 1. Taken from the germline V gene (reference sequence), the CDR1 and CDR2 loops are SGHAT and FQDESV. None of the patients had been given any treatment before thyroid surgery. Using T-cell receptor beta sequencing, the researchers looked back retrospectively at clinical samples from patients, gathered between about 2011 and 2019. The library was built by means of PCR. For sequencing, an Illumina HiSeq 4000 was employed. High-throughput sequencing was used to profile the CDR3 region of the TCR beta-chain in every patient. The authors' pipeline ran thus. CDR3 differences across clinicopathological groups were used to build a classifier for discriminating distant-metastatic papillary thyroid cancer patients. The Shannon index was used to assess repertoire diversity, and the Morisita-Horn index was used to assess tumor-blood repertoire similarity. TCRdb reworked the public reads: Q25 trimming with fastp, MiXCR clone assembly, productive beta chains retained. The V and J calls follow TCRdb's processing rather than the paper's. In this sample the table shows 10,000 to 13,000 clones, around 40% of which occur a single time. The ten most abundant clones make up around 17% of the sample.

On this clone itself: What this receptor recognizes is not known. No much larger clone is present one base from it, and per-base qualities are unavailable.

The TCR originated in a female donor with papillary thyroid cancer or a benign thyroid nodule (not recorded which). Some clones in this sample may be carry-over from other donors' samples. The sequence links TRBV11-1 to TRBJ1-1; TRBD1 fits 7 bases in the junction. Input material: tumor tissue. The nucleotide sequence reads TGTGCCAGCCAGTGGGACAGCCTGAACACTGAAGCTTTCTTT. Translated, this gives CASQWDSLNTEAFF.